This TCR beta chain was documented in a study of shared clonotypes between healthy human individuals. Broader study findings: With several donors compared, approximately 5.5% of naive CD4 clonotypes were shared. Clonotype sharing among donors was thought likely to change with sequencing depth.

About this clone: Its antigen remains unknown.

The CDR3 totals 14 residues. V lost 6 bases to trimming and J lost 5 bases, with 16 bases between them. Germline V gene lookup returns CDR1 SGHRS and CDR2 YFSETQ. Only in-frame clones appear in the TCRdb table, and some are missing; sequencing was by immunoSEQ multiplex PCR. The table records some 1,100,000 clones, 75% to 80% of them present only once. This chain uses TRBV5-1 with TRBJ2-3; perhaps TRBD2 as D (5 bases). This TCR was sampled from a man aged 18-30 years in good health. Some clones in this sample may be carry-over from other donors' samples. Material for sequencing was memory CD4+ T cells from PBMCs. Subset in this sample: CD45RA-negative fraction. CDR3 bases: TGCGCCAGCAAGGTCGAACTAGTGGTAGATACGCAGTATTTT. It is translated as CASKVELVVDTQYF.